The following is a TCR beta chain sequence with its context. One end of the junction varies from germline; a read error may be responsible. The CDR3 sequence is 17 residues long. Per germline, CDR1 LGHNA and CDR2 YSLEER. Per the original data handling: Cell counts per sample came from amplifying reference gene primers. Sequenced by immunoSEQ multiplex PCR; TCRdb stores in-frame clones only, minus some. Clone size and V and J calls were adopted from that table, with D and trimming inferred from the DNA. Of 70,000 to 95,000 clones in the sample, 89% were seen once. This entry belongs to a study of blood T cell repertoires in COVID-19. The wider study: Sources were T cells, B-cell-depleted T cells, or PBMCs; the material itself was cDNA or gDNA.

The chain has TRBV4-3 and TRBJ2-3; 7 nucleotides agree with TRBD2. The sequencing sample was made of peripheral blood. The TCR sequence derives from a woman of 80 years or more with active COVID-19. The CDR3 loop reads CASNQLASGLHTDTQYF. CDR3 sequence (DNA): TGCGCCAGCAACCAACTCGCTAGCGGACTACACACAGATACGCAGTATTTT.